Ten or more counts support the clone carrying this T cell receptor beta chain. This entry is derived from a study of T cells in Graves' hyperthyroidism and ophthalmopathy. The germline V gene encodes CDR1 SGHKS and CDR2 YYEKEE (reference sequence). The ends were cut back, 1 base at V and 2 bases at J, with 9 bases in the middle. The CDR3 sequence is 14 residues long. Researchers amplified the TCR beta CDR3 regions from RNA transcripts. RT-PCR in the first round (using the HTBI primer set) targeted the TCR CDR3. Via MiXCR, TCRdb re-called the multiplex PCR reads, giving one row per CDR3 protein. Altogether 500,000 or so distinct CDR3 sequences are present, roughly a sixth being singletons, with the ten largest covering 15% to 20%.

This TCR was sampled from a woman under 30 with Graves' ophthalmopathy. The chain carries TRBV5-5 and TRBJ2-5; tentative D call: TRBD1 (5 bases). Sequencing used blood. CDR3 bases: TGTGCCAGCAGCTTGATGCAGGGTCAAGAGACCCAGTACTTC. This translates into CASSLMQGQETQYF.